These 29 T cell receptor beta chains were all obtained from the same sample, sequenced in a study of shared clonotypes between healthy human individuals. The table came from immunoSEQ multiplex PCR; TCRdb's copy has only in-frame clones and leaves some out. The sample yields 2 million to 3 million clones, more than 85% seen once. The specimen was naive CD4+ T cells from PBMCs. Documented subset: CD45RA+ positively selected. These receptors all stem from a man aged 18 to 30 in good health. Some clones in this sample may be carry-over from other donors' samples.

The chain couples TRBV27 to TRBJ1-1; 11 bases are a match to TRBD1. Germline lookup yields CDR1 MNHEY and CDR2 SMNVEV (reference sequence). With 4 bases clipped from V and 6 bases from J, the junction kept 7 bases outside the gene matches. The CDR3 runs to 15 residues. CDR3 in amino acids: CASSSPRDRGAEAFF. CDR3 in DNA: TGTGCCAGCAGTTCCCCCAGGGACAGGGGGGCTGAAGCTTTCTTT.

The gene calls are TRBV7-2 and TRBJ1-2, with 9 bases fitting TRBD1. The V gene end was trimmed by 5 bases and the J gene end by 3 bases; junction bases not matched to a gene: 4. Germline-derived CDR1 and CDR2 are SGHTA and FQGNSA. The CDR3 totals 14 residues. The CDR3 DNA reads as TGTGCCAGCAGCCCGGACAGGGGTTACTATGGCTACACCTTC. It encodes CASSPDRGYYGYTF. The variable domain in full, with the rest retrieved from reference TRBV7-2 and TRBJ1-2, is GAGVSQSPSNKVTEKGKDVELRCDPISGHTALYWYRQSLGQGLEFLIYFQGNSAPDKSGLPSDRFSAERTGGSVSTLTIQRTQQEDSAVYLCASSPDRGYYGYTFGSGTRLTVV.

The chain is built from TRBV7-3 and TRBJ2-1; 7 bases match TRBD2. V dropped 5 bases and J dropped 5; count of bases not matched to a gene: 9. In germline, CDR1 is SGHTA, CDR2 FQGTGA. This CDR3 is 15 amino acids long. CDR3 residues: CASSPGTTLNNEQFF. The CDR3 DNA is TGTGCCAGCAGCCCCGGGACTACACTTAACAATGAGCAGTTCTTC.

This chain links TRBV11-2 with TRBJ2-1; no clear D. V lost 4 bases and J lost 0, with 10 bases in between. Germline assignment: CDR1 SGHAT and CDR2 FQNNGV. CDR3 length equals 15 residues. The CDR3 nucleotides read TGTGCCAGCAGCTCCGATCTACCCTCCTACAATGAGCAGTTCTTC. Its translation is CASSSDLPSYNEQFF.

Here the CDR3 reads CASSSRGDLYNEQFF. The CDR3 DNA sequence: TGTGCCAGCAGCTCCCGGGGGGACCTCTACAATGAGCAGTTCTTC. This chain joins TRBV9 and TRBJ2-1; the match to TRBD2 covers 7 bases. V gave up 4 bases and J gave up 3 bases; unmatched junction bases: 7. This CDR3 has 15 residues. Germline V gene data show CDR1 as SGDLS and CDR2 as YYNGEE.

The genes are TRBV28 and TRBJ2-5, with 9 nucleotides matching TRBD2. CDR1 and CDR2 from the germline V gene are MDHEN and SYDVKM. The CDR3 extends over 15 amino acids. Trimming at V came to 5 bases and at J to 2 bases, leaving 6 bases not matched to a gene. The CDR3 nucleotides are TGTGCCAGCAGTCAAGTAGCGGGAGTACAAGAGACCCAGTACTTC. Translating gives CASSQVAGVQETQYF.

As regards this clone: Other DNA sequences in the same sample also yield this CDR3. The V and J genes are TRBV11-2 and TRBJ2-1, with D perhaps matching TRBD2 (5 bases). CDR1 SGHAT and CDR2 FQNNGV come from the germline V gene. This CDR3 region has 13 residues. V dropped 0 bases and J dropped 9 bases, with 9 bases sitting between them. CDR3 loop: CASSLDRAAEQFF. In DNA, the CDR3 is TGTGCCAGCAGCTTAGATCGAGCGGCTGAGCAGTTCTTC. Looking up the rest from reference TRBV11-2 and TRBJ2-1 gives the full variable domain: EAGVAQSPRYKIIEKRQSVAFWCNPISGHATLYWYQQILGQGPKLLIQFQNNGVVDDSQLPKDRFSAERLKGVDSTLKIQPAKLEDSAVYLCASSLDRAAEQFFGPGTRLTVL.

The rearrangement joins TRBV5-1 to TRBJ2-1; unclear D gene. V was pared by 4 bases and J by 4 bases, with 18 bases between. The CDR3 length is 16 residues. Germline-derived CDR1 and CDR2 are SGHRS and YFSETQ. In DNA form, the CDR3 reads TGCGCCAGCAGCCCGAGCCGGACGGCGTTTTACAATGAGCAGTTCTTC. It translates to CASSPSRTAFYNEQFF. The full variable domain, with the rest looked up from reference TRBV5-1 and TRBJ2-1, is KAGVTQTPRYLIKTRGQQVTLSCSPISGHRSVSWYQQTPGQGLQFLFEYFSETQRNKGNFPGRFSGRQFSNSRSEMNVSTLELGDSALYLCASSPSRTAFYNEQFFGPGTRLTVL.

The chain recombines TRBV20-1 with TRBJ2-1; D is ambiguous. V was shortened by 6 bases and J by 10 bases, with 13 bases between the two germline ends. From germline, CDR1 is DFQATT and CDR2 SNEGSKA (reference sequence). The CDR3 loop spans 11 amino acids. CDR3 sequence (DNA): TGCAGTGCCCTGTGGGTGGGCGAGCAGTTCTTC. It yields the protein CSALWVGEQFF.

The V call is TRBV30, the J call TRBJ1-1; D uncertain. The CDR3 is made up of 15 amino acids. Deletions cut 5 bases from V and 1 base from J, with 17 bases between. The germline CDR1 and CDR2 sequences are GTSNPN and SVGIG (reference sequence). DNA for the CDR3: TGTGCCTGGGGCACGCGAGGTGGGGAGAACACTGAAGCTTTCTTT. This encodes CAWGTRGGENTEAFF.

This chain joins TRBV7-8 and TRBJ2-1; possibly TRBD2 for D (6 bases). Germline CDR1 SGHVS, CDR2 FQNEAQ. The CDR3 runs to 16 residues. With 9 bases removed from V and 2 bases from J, the gap between germline ends came to 20 bases. CDR3 in DNA: TGTGCCAGTCGTGTTCGTCGGGACTTAACCTACAATGAGCAGTTCTTC. Residues: CASRVRRDLTYNEQFF.

The rearrangement uses TRBV7-2 and TRBJ1-2; D gene uncertain. Germline CDR1 SGHTA, CDR2 FQGNSA. Trimming cost V 1 base and J 5 bases, with 11 bases left between them. This CDR3 has 14 amino acids. In DNA form, the CDR3 reads TGTGCCAGCAGCTTAGTTGGGCAGAATTATGGCTACACCTTC. Protein: CASSLVGQNYGYTF. The whole variable domain, remainder taken from reference TRBV7-2 and TRBJ1-2, is GAGVSQSPSNKVTEKGKDVELRCDPISGHTALYWYRQSLGQGLEFLIYFQGNSAPDKSGLPSDRFSAERTGGSVSTLTIQRTQQEDSAVYLCASSLVGQNYGYTFGSGTRLTVV.

This clone came up once. The chain carries TRBV11-3 and TRBJ2-1, with D perhaps TRBD2 (6 bases). V dropped 6 bases and J dropped 0 bases, with 12 bases sitting between them. Looked up from germline, CDR1 is SGHNT and CDR2 is YENEEA. The CDR3 sequence is 15 residues long. In DNA, the CDR3 is TGTGCCAGCAGTACCGGGGGAAGCTCCTACAATGAGCAGTTCTTC. Its translation is CASSTGGSSYNEQFF.

The chain employs TRBV10-3 and TRBJ1-2; TRBD1 agrees at 7 bases. CDR1 and CDR2 from the germline V gene are ENHRY and SYGVKD. This CDR3 has 14 residues. The ends lost 5 bases at V and 0 bases at J; junction bases unmatched: 3. CDR3 sequence: CAISPGQANYGYTF. Here the CDR3 DNA reads TGTGCCATCAGTCCTGGACAGGCTAACTATGGCTACACCTTC.

V gene TRBV28 combines with J gene TRBJ1-1; D gene unclear. Germline CDR1 and CDR2: MDHEN and SYDVKM. The CDR3 covers 14 residues. Trimming stripped 3 bases from V and 3 bases from J, with 11 bases between. The CDR3 DNA follows: TGTGCCAGCAGTTTGTCCGGGCCCTACACTGAAGCTTTCTTT. Protein sequence: CASSLSGPYTEAFF.

This clone has just a few counts. V is TRBV9 and J is TRBJ2-2, with D possibly called TRBD1 or TRBD2 (5 bases each). CDR1 SGDLS and CDR2 YYNGEE come from the germline V gene. V lost 7 bases and J 6 bases, leaving 13 bases between the germline ends. CDR3 size: 13 residues. The CDR3 nucleotides read TGTGCCAGCGGGGGTGTGCGGGCCGGGGAGCTGTTTTTT. Translating gives CASGGVRAGELFF.

The chain recombines TRBV7-3 with TRBJ2-2; TRBD2 aligns across 8 bases. Germline V lookup: CDR1 SGHTA, CDR2 FQGTGA. Trimming removed 5 bases from V and 0 bases from J; junction bases left unmatched: 5. The CDR3 covers 16 residues. The CDR3 DNA reads as TGTGCCAGCAGCCCTACTAGCGGAACGAACACCGGGGAGCTGTTTTTT. Amino acid sequence: CASSPTSGTNTGELFF.

The V and J genes are TRBV7-2 and TRBJ2-7, with 8 bases matching TRBD1. This CDR3 is built from 15 residues. V was pared by 7 bases and J by 0 bases, with 8 bases of the junction left unmatched. Germline V gives CDR1 SGHTA, CDR2 FQGNSA. The CDR3 nucleotides read TGTGCCAGCACCCAGGGGGCGGGGAGCTCCTACGAGCAGTACTTC. Translating gives CASTQGAGSSYEQYF.

The chain carries TRBV25-1 and TRBJ1-3; unclear D gene. Germline assignment: CDR1 MGHDK and CDR2 SYGVNS. Between the trimmed V and J ends, which lost 3 bases and 0 bases, there was a span of 9 bases. The CDR3 is 15 residues long. The CDR3 nucleotides read TGTGCCAGCAGTGATGGGGTGAGCTCTGGAAACACCATATATTTT. As protein: CASSDGVSSGNTIYF.

With respect to this clone: Other nucleotide sequences in the sample specify the same CDR3. The chain couples TRBV28 to TRBJ1-2; 10 bases match TRBD1. With 6 bases clipped from V and 2 bases from J, the junction kept 3 bases outside the gene matches. This CDR3 has 14 amino acids. Germline values: CDR1 MDHEN, CDR2 SYDVKM. The CDR3 sequence: CASSRQGANYGYTF. In DNA, the CDR3 is TGTGCCAGCAGCCGACAGGGGGCCAACTATGGCTACACCTTC.

The V gene is TRBV5-1, the J gene TRBJ1-2, with 7 bases matching TRBD1. The CDR3 length is 14 residues. Trimming cost V 6 bases and J 3 bases; bases outside gene matches: 8. Germline lookup yields CDR1 SGHRS and CDR2 YFSETQ. CDR3 protein: CASNRGQVDYGYTF. CDR3 nucleotide sequence: TGCGCCAGCAACCGCGGACAGGTGGACTATGGCTACACCTTC. Supplemented by reference TRBV5-1 and TRBJ1-2, the full variable domain reads KAGVTQTPRYLIKTRGQQVTLSCSPISGHRSVSWYQQTPGQGLQFLFEYFSETQRNKGNFPGRFSGRQFSNSRSEMNVSTLELGDSALYLCASNRGQVDYGYTFGSGTRLTVV.

This chain uses TRBV7-9 with TRBJ2-1, with 8 positions matching TRBD2. The CDR3 has 16 amino acids. Germline CDR1 is SEHNR and CDR2 is FQNEAQ (reference sequence). J was trimmed by 4 bases and V by 2 bases; bases with no gene match: 7. In nucleotides, the CDR3 is TGTGCCAGCAGCTTAACGGGAGGGCCGACGTACAATGAGCAGTTCTTC. This gives the protein CASSLTGGPTYNEQFF.

On this clone: The sample has other DNA sequences that encode this CDR3 too. The rearrangement joins TRBV9 to TRBJ2-7, with TRBD2 matching over 8 bases. This CDR3 is built from 14 residues. Germline CDR1 SGDLS, CDR2 YYNGEE. Unmatched junction bases numbered 2, after V lost 2 bases and J lost 1 base. Written as DNA, the CDR3 is TGTGCCAGCAGCGTGGGACTAGGTTCCTACGAGCAGTACTTC. It encodes CASSVGLGSYEQYF.

This clone was seen a few times. The chain has TRBV6-6 and TRBJ1-1; D remains unclear. CDR1 and CDR2 from the germline V gene are MNHNY and SVGAGI (reference sequence). Trimming took 7 bases from V and 0 from J, leaving 9 bases between them. This CDR3 is 13 amino acids long. The CDR3 here is CASTPRMNTEAFF. DNA of the CDR3: TGTGCCAGCACCCCGCGAATGAACACTGAAGCTTTCTTT.

The chain couples TRBV9 to TRBJ2-5, with D maybe TRBD2 (5 bases). Germline values: CDR1 SGDLS, CDR2 YYNGEE. The CDR3 totals 15 residues. The germline V and J ends were trimmed by 6 bases and 5 bases, with 20 bases remaining between them. CDR3 bases: TGTGCCAGCACCGGAGGCCGGGGAGTTAGGGAGACCCAGTACTTC. Protein product: CASTGGRGVRETQYF.

This clone was counted a few times. The gene calls are TRBV6-1 and TRBJ1-1; no reliable D call. The V gene's germline CDR1 is MNHNS and CDR2 SASEGT. The CDR3 totals 15 residues. V lost 2 bases to trimming and J lost 0 bases, with 10 bases between them. CDR3 region: CASSELQPLNTEAFF. CDR3 sequence (DNA): TGTGCCAGCAGTGAACTACAGCCTTTGAACACTGAAGCTTTCTTT.

V and J are TRBV18 and TRBJ2-3; 8 bases align to TRBD2. There are 15 residues in the CDR3. The V gene's germline CDR1 is KGHSH and CDR2 LQKENI. V shed 3 bases, J shed 2 bases, and the junction held 4 bases outside the gene matches. The CDR3 nucleotides read TGTGCCAGCTCACCGGGACTAGAAACCACAGATACGCAGTATTTT. Protein product: CASSPGLETTDTQYF.

The chain uses TRBV28 and TRBJ2-2, with a tentative D call TRBD1 (6 bases). V was trimmed by 8 bases and J by 6 bases, leaving 13 bases between them. The V gene's germline CDR1 is MDHEN and CDR2 SYDVKM. CDR3 size: 13 residues. CDR3 sequence (DNA): TGTGCCAGCTGGGGGCAGGTGTCCGGGGAGCTGTTTTTT. It specifies CASWGQVSGELFF.

The DNA of the CDR3 is TGCGCCAGCAGCACAAAGGGACAGGGTTCGAACACTGAAGCTTTCTTT. This encodes CASSTKGQGSNTEAFF. The chain carries TRBV5-1 and TRBJ1-1, with 9 bases identical to TRBD1. V lost 4 bases to trimming and J lost 1 base; unmatched junction nucleotides: 8. The germline CDR1 and CDR2 sequences are SGHRS and YFSETQ. This CDR3 has 16 amino acids. The full variable domain, in which reference TRBV5-1 and TRBJ1-1 provide the parts outside the CDR3, is KAGVTQTPRYLIKTRGQQVTLSCSPISGHRSVSWYQQTPGQGLQFLFEYFSETQRNKGNFPGRFSGRQFSNSRSEMNVSTLELGDSALYLCASSTKGQGSNTEAFFGQGTRLTVV.